This is a list of T cell receptor beta chains from one sample in a study of CD8 T cells in ankylosing spondylitis. One entry per CDR3 protein results from TCRdb running MiXCR on the 5' RACE reads. The profile shows fewer than 250,000 distinct CDR3 sequences, roughly 32% of them singletons. Sequencing input: blood, either unsorted or a sorted T cell fraction (not recorded which). Receptors originate from a male donor with ankylosing spondylitis or in good health (not recorded which). Each CDR3 is given with its conserved first and last residue. Each record gives: V gene, CDR3 protein.

V gene: TRBV12-3/TRBV12-4; CDR3 protein: CASSLGTGTDTQYF
V gene: TRBV9; CDR3 protein: CASTTGAYTDTQYF
V gene: TRBV28; CDR3 protein: CASSSQSLAGGAYEQYF
V gene: TRBV12-3/TRBV12-4; CDR3 protein: CASSLDPRGAYNSPLHF
V gene: TRBV20-1; CDR3 protein: CCATDRGTTNYGYTF
V gene: TRBV10-3; CDR3 protein: CAITGPGLSTDTQYF
V gene: TRBV9; CDR3 protein: CASSGWGTSTSTDTQYF
V gene: TRBV20-1; CDR3 protein: CSAPRDLDQPQHF
V gene: TRBV12-3/TRBV12-4; CDR3 protein: CASSNFGQGGGYTF
V gene: TRBV20-1; CDR3 protein: CSARNTGTDYGYTF
V gene: TRBV15; CDR3 protein: CATSREGTGVYEQYF
V gene: TRBV29-1; CDR3 protein: CSARRSGGQETQYF
V gene: TRBV20-1; CDR3 protein: CSAPSGLTLNDNEQFF
V gene: TRBV6-1; CDR3 protein: CASTDGSSYNEQFF
V gene: TRBV29-1; CDR3 protein: CSVNLGQLNTGELFF
V gene: TRBV20-1; CDR3 protein: CSATRGGGIYEQYF
V gene: TRBV29-1; CDR3 protein: CSVEVGTSGETQYF
V gene: TRBV6-1; CDR3 protein: CASSKQGWNTEAFF
V gene: TRBV27; CDR3 protein: CASSHYRDRGGNQPQHF
V gene: TRBV20-1; CDR3 protein: CSARVGTVRPSGNTIYF
V gene: TRBV24-1; CDR3 protein: CATSDAGTANYEQYF
V gene: TRBV12-3/TRBV12-4; CDR3 protein: CASSLRGFDYEQYF
V gene: TRBV27; CDR3 protein: CASGVQGSYEQYF
V gene: TRBV27; CDR3 protein: CASRPPPTDTETQYF
V gene: TRBV7-9; CDR3 protein: CASSLEDPRGYTF
V gene: TRBV29-1; CDR3 protein: CSVGTGGSYEQYF
V gene: TRBV5-5; CDR3 protein: CASKDGTSETYEQYF
V gene: TRBV15; CDR3 protein: CATSLTGTSVETQYF
V gene: TRBV12-3/TRBV12-4; CDR3 protein: CASRQGADTGELFF
V gene: TRBV7-2; CDR3 protein: CASSQVYSGANVLTF
V gene: TRBV5-5; CDR3 protein: CASSLGPAQETQYF
V gene: TRBV10-3; CDR3 protein: CAISGRDSYEQYF
V gene: TRBV20-1; CDR3 protein: CSARATGYEQYF
V gene: TRBV27; CDR3 protein: CASKTADNEQFF
V gene: TRBV5-1; CDR3 protein: CASSLEPLIRSYNEQFF
V gene: TRBV10-3; CDR3 protein: CAISEGRTNYGYTF
V gene: TRBV2; CDR3 protein: CASSEALWNLYGYTF
V gene: TRBV5-8; CDR3 protein: CASTRPTDTQYF
V gene: TRBV20-1; CDR3 protein: CSARDLYTEAFF
V gene: TRBV11-1; CDR3 protein: CASSLRPRGHF
V gene: TRBV27; CDR3 protein: CASVPIAGADYEQYF
V gene: TRBV20-1; CDR3 protein: CSATERHSNQPQHF
V gene: TRBV7-9; CDR3 protein: CASSLTAADTEAFF
V gene: TRBV29-1; CDR3 protein: CSAAGVYGYTF
V gene: TRBV9; CDR3 protein: CASSVVGQGTDTQYF
V gene: TRBV20-1; CDR3 protein: CSARDPGLNYEQYF
V gene: TRBV5-6; CDR3 protein: CASSLRDPYEQYF
V gene: TRBV6-1; CDR3 protein: CASRRKQGLTEAFF
V gene: TRBV27; CDR3 protein: CASTLTQGGSYEQYF
V gene: TRBV27; CDR3 protein: CASSPTGTGSYEQYF
V gene: TRBV29-1; CDR3 protein: CSVDQGTEAFF
V gene: TRBV29-1; CDR3 protein: CSVVLAGGPTYNEQFF
V gene: TRBV9; CDR3 protein: CASSPGGGSPYEQYF
V gene: TRBV29-1; CDR3 protein: CSVESPGRGYNEQFF
V gene: TRBV5-6; CDR3 protein: CASSRHHTSDRYQETQYF